This TCR beta chain was captured by sequencing in a study of T cell repertoires in cytomegalovirus infection. Background on the study: Both CMV infection and a matching HLA type were indicated by public TCR beta signatures.

Via MiXCR, TCRdb re-called the reads, giving one row per CDR3 protein. The table has roughly 68,000 distinct CDR3 sequences, under 25% seen once; the top ten hold roughly 80%. Details on this clonotype: The target antigen is unknown. This may arise from a read error, as a much more abundant clone is one base away.

The study's findings and limits: Public TCR beta family frequency separated CMV-and-HLA carriers, including in an independent cohort. The study found HLA-C-restricted CMV-specific TCR beta clonotypes dominating the ex vivo response.

This CDR3 is 15 amino acids long. Germline V gives CDR1 MNHGY, CDR2 SAAAGT. V gene TRBV6-8 combines with J gene TRBJ2-1; 9 bases agree with TRBD2. The sample taken for sequencing was PBMCs, sequenced either directly or after in vitro stimulation (not recorded which). The origin of this receptor is a human donor in good health (CMV status not recorded). Some clones in this sample may be carry-over from other donors' samples. As DNA, the CDR3 is TGTGCCAGCAGACTAGCGGGCGGCTTCTACAATGAGGAGTTCTTC. Its translation is CASRLAGGFYNEEFF.